This TCR beta chain was recovered during a study of graft-versus-host responses after intestinal transplantation. Study as a whole: Isolated intestinal, liver-intestinal, or multivisceral transplants were what recipients had. Recipients were all induced with anti-thymocyte globulin, then given tacrolimus and steroids for approximately three years. Study conclusions and caveats: Present in recipient marrow, GvH clones included some that appeared first in ileum or blood.

Comment on this clone: Its antigen is undetermined.

This table comes from immunoSEQ multiplex PCR, and its TCRdb copy is limited to in-frame clones, with some not included. The repertoire holds around 90,000 clones, with about 93% as singletons. J was trimmed by 2 bases and V by 5 bases; bases with no gene match: 4. The length of the CDR3 is 15 residues. From germline, CDR1 is SEHNR and CDR2 FQNEAQ (reference sequence). The V call is TRBV7-9, the J call TRBJ1-5; TRBD1 matches at 9 bases. The sample in question was unstimulated CD8+ T cells sorted from spleen or lymph node cells, obtained before transplant. This receptor was taken from a human donor who was the organ donor for an intestinal transplant. The CDR3 bases are TGTGCCAGCAGCGCGGGACAGGGACGCAATCAGCCCCAGCATTTT. Its protein product is CASSAGQGRNQPQHF.